This T cell receptor (beta chain) comes out of a study of blood T cell repertoires in COVID-19. The CDR3 has 13 residues. CDR1 and CDR2 from the germline V gene are SGDLS and YYNGEE. V lost 3 bases to trimming and J lost 3 bases; unmatched junction nucleotides: 3. Data came from immunoSEQ multiplex PCR; TCRdb stores just in-frame clones and leaves some out. Among 200,000 to 250,000 clones listed, around 90% were seen once. The origin of this receptor is a man younger than 35 with active or convalescent COVID-19. The chain joins TRBV9 to TRBJ2-7; 7 bases are a match to TRBD2. The source material was peripheral blood. The CDR3 DNA sequence: TGTGCCAGCAGCGGGACTAGTTTCTACGAGCAGTACTTC. It is translated as CASSGTSFYEQYF.